Each of the 20 T cell receptor beta chains below was sequenced from the same sample in a study of cytomegalovirus exposure and HLA in healthy donors. The PCR had 60 Vbeta and 13 Jbeta primers. Sequencing was performed with immunoSEQ multiplex PCR; in TCRdb, only in-frame clones are kept and a portion is missing. The sample includes 95,000 to 110,000 clones, around 76% of them seen just once. Input material: PBMCs. The receptors derive from a young man in good health and CMV-seronegative.

This chain links TRBV5-1 with TRBJ2-3; the D gene is possibly TRBD1 (6 bases). There are 14 residues in the CDR3. Per the germline V gene, CDR1 is SGHRS and CDR2 is YFSETQ. V lost 7 bases and J 0 bases, leaving 12 bases between the germline ends. The DNA for the CDR3 is TGCGCCAGCGCTTCAGGGGTGAGCACAGATACGCAGTATTTT. Its protein is CASASGVSTDTQYF.

The rearrangement links TRBV18 to TRBJ1-5; the D gene is possibly TRBD1 (5 bases). Germline V gene data show CDR1 as KGHSH and CDR2 as LQKENI. Trimming took 6 bases from V and 5 from J, leaving 11 bases between them. CDR3 size: 13 residues. As DNA, the CDR3 is TGTGCCAGCTCCCTCGACAGAGATCAGCCCCAGCATTTT. As protein: CASSLDRDQPQHF.

This sequence joins TRBV6-5 and TRBJ1-2; tentatively, D is TRBD1 (6 bases). Germline CDR1 and CDR2: MNHEY and SVGAGI. The V gene lost 4 bases and the J gene lost 0 bases, with 9 bases spanning the gap. CDR3 size: 14 residues. The CDR3 spells CASSLDRSNYGYTF. CDR3 coding DNA: TGTGCCAGCAGTTTGGACAGATCTAACTATGGCTACACCTTC.

V and J are TRBV5-4 and TRBJ2-7, with D unresolved. The length of the CDR3 is 13 residues. CDR1 SGHNT and CDR2 YYREEE come from the germline V gene (reference sequence). Between the trimmed V and J ends, which lost 4 bases and 10 bases, there was a span of 18 bases. Here the CDR3 DNA reads TGTGCCAGCAGCCCGGCGGCCCGTCGTGAACAGTACTTC. Translation gives CASSPAARREQYF. The entire variable domain, with the rest obtained from reference TRBV5-4 and TRBJ2-7, is as follows: ETGVTQSPTHLIKTRGQQVTLRCSSQSGHNTVSWYQQALGQGPQFIFQYYREEENGRGNFPPRFSGLQFPNYSSELNVNALELDDSALYLCASSPAARREQYFGPGTRLTVT.

This clone has just one count. The chain combines TRBV4-3 with TRBJ1-6; D gene ambiguous. This CDR3 has 20 amino acids. CDR1 LGHNA and CDR2 YSLEER come from the germline V gene. V lost 2 bases and J 0 bases, leaving 20 bases between the germline ends. CDR3 bases: TGCGCCAGCAGCCAACGAGCTCCCCAGGCCTCGAGCTCCTATAATTCACCCCTCCACTTT. Amino acid sequence: CASSQRAPQASSSYNSPLHF.

This chain connects TRBV29-1 to TRBJ2-1, with D tentatively TRBD2 (7 bases). Deletions cut 0 bases from V and 6 bases from J, with 18 bases between. The CDR3 consists of 16 residues. Germline loops: CDR1 SQVTM, CDR2 ANQGSEA. CDR3 loop: CSVEEGGRVFGNEQFF. The CDR3 DNA sequence: TGCAGCGTTGAAGAAGGGGGGAGGGTATTCGGCAATGAGCAGTTCTTC.

Notes on this clone: The germline gene is not matched at one end of the junction; a read error may be the cause. The chain has TRBV7-2 and TRBJ1-2; D is perhaps TRBD1 (5 bases). Germline loops: CDR1 SGHTA, CDR2 FQGNSA. The CDR3 runs 15 residues. CDR3 residues: CASSLVLQGNYGYPF. The CDR3 DNA reads TGTGCCAGCAGCTTAGTTCTCCAGGGCAACTATGGCTACCCCTTC.

This chain joins TRBV5-6 and TRBJ2-1, with 10 bases matching TRBD2. Trimming at V came to 4 bases and at J to 10 bases, leaving 14 bases not matched to a gene. The CDR3 covers 16 residues. Per the germline V gene, CDR1 is SGHDT and CDR2 is YYEEEE. The CDR3 loop is CASSAWTSGDHREQFF. CDR3 DNA sequence: TGTGCCAGCAGCGCGTGGACTAGCGGTGACCACCGGGAGCAGTTCTTC.

V and J are TRBV14 and TRBJ2-5; 7 nucleotides line up with TRBD2. The V gene's germline CDR1 is SGHDN and CDR2 FVKESK. Losses at the gene ends were 4 bases for V and 3 bases for J; bases not matched to a gene: 8. The CDR3 runs 15 residues. The chain's CDR3 is CASSLMGGIKETQYF. In DNA form, the CDR3 reads TGTGCCAGCAGCCTCATGGGGGGGATCAAAGAGACCCAGTACTTC.

This chain uses TRBV6-5 with TRBJ1-3; D is ambiguous. The germline V and J ends were trimmed by 4 bases and 0 bases, with 13 bases remaining between them. CDR3 length: 16 residues. Germline CDR1 is MNHEY and CDR2 is SVGAGI. This CDR3 reads CASSLTRVSSGNTIYF. The CDR3 DNA sequence: TGTGCCAGCAGTTTAACCCGGGTGAGCTCTGGAAACACCATATATTTT.

This chain links TRBV28 with TRBJ2-7; a weak D match, TRBD1 (5 bases). Germline CDR1 reads MDHEN; CDR2 reads SYDVKM. The CDR3 contains 15 residues. Deletions cut 8 bases from V and 5 bases from J, with 22 bases between. The CDR3 protein is CASPPWGQTSHEQYF. As DNA, the CDR3 is TGTGCCAGCCCCCCGTGGGGCCAGACGTCCCACGAGCAGTACTTC. The whole variable domain, filled in from reference TRBV28 and TRBJ2-7, reads DVKVTQSSRYLVKRTGEKVFLECVQDMDHENMFWYRQDPGLGLRLIYFSYDVKMKEKGDIPEGYSVSREKKERFSLILESASTNQTSMYLCASPPWGQTSHEQYFGPGTRLTVT.

The chain links TRBV18 to TRBJ2-6; 10 bases line up with TRBD1. The V gene's germline CDR1 is KGHSH and CDR2 LQKENI. The CDR3 runs to 19 residues. V lost 3 bases, J lost 2 bases, and 10 bases stayed unmatched. The CDR3 region has the DNA TGTGCCAGCTCACCGATTGGGACAGGGGCACTACCTGGGGCCAACGTCCTGACTTTC. Protein sequence: CASSPIGTGALPGANVLTF.

This clone was seen only a few times. J is TRBJ2-1 and V is TRBV19, with a tentative D call TRBD2 (6 bases). CDR3 length: 14 amino acids. V lost 10 bases to trimming and J lost 0 bases, with 13 bases between them. CDR1 is LNHDA, CDR2 SQIVND, per germline (reference sequence). The CDR3 region has the DNA TGTGCCACCCGACGGGAGAGCTCCTACAATGAGCAGTTCTTC. It codes for CATRRESSYNEQFF.

This clone has a single count. The chain has TRBV2 and TRBJ2-7, with D possibly being TRBD1 (5 bases). With 7 bases removed from V and 1 base from J, the gap between germline ends came to 11 bases. The CDR3 loop spans 13 amino acids. Germline V gene data show CDR1 as SNHLY and CDR2 as FYNNEI. In DNA form, the CDR3 reads TGTGCCAGCAAAGGGGAAAGATCCTACGAGCAGTACTTC. Protein sequence: CASKGERSYEQYF. The full variable domain, its missing parts supplied by reference TRBV2 and TRBJ2-7, is EPEVTQTPSHQVTQMGQEVILRCVPISNHLYFYWYRQILGQKVEFLVSFYNNEISEKSEIFDDQFSVERPDGSNFTLKIRSTKLEDSAMYFCASKGERSYEQYFGPGTRLTVT.

The chain couples TRBV7-9 to TRBJ1-2, with D possibly being TRBD1 (6 bases). V dropped 10 bases and J dropped 3 bases, with 21 bases sitting between them. Germline values: CDR1 SEHNR, CDR2 FQNEAQ (reference sequence). This CDR3 spans 15 amino acids. CDR3 sequence reads: CATQFAAGDHYGYTF. The CDR3 coding sequence is TGTGCCACCCAATTCGCTGCAGGGGATCACTATGGCTACACCTTC. The full variable domain, in which reference TRBV7-9 and TRBJ1-2 provide the parts outside the CDR3, is DTGVSQNPRHKITKRGQNVTFRCDPISEHNRLYWYRQTLGQGPEFLTYFQNEAQLEKSRLLSDRFSAERPKGSFSTLEIQRTEQGDSAMYLCATQFAAGDHYGYTFGSGTRLTVV.

The rearrangement joins TRBV18 to TRBJ2-7, with a tentative D call TRBD2 (6 bases). V was pared by 2 bases and J by 6 bases, with 17 bases between. Looked up from germline, CDR1 is KGHSH and CDR2 is LQKENI. The CDR3 sequence is 15 residues long. CDR3 amino acids: CASSPWLNGSPEQYF. CDR3 nucleotides: TGTGCCAGCTCACCATGGCTAAACGGGAGCCCCGAGCAGTACTTC.

This clone was seen only a few times. V and J are TRBV29-1 and TRBJ1-4; no definite D call. This CDR3 region has 11 residues. Per germline, CDR1 SQVTM and CDR2 ANQGSEA. V gave up 5 bases and J gave up 7 bases, with 8 bases separating them. CDR3 loop: CSVMGSEKLFF. CDR3 DNA: TGCAGCGTTATGGGGAGTGAAAAACTGTTTTTT.

This clone was found a few times. The CDR3: CASSRTGGDQPQHF. CDR3 coding DNA: TGTGCCAGCAGCCGGACAGGGGGCGATCAGCCCCAGCATTTT. This chain connects TRBV6-1 to TRBJ1-5; 11 positions agree with TRBD1. The CDR3 is made up of 14 amino acids. The V segment lost 6 bases and the J segment 5 bases; nucleotides outside the gene matches: 3. The V gene's germline CDR1 is MNHNS and CDR2 SASEGT.

This clone has just a few counts. CDR3 in amino acids: CASSLPLNEKLFF. The CDR3 DNA reads TGTGCCAGCAGTTTACCCCTTAATGAAAAACTGTTTTTT. The V and J genes are TRBV28 and TRBJ1-4; no clear D. CDR3 length: 13 amino acids. The ends were cut back, 2 bases at V and 4 bases at J, with 5 bases in the middle. Germline lookup yields CDR1 MDHEN and CDR2 SYDVKM.

The chain joins TRBV5-1 to TRBJ1-3, with TRBD1 matching over 10 bases. Germline V gene sequence: CDR1 SGHRS, CDR2 YFSETQ. The CDR3 extends over 17 amino acids. V shed 4 bases and J 5 bases; nucleotides not matched to a gene: 12. For the CDR3, the DNA is TGCGCCAGCAGCCCCGTCCCGACAGGGGGCGGAAGAAACACCATATATTTT. This encodes CASSPVPTGGGRNTIYF.